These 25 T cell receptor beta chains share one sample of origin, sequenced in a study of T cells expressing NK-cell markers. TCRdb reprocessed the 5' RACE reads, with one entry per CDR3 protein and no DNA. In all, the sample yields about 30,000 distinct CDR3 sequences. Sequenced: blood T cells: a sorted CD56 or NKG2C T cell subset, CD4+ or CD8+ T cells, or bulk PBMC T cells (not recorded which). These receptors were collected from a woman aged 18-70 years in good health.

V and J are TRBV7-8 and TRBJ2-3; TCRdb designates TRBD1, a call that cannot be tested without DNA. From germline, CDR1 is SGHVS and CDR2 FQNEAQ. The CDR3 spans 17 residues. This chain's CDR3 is CASSPSYSGTSKDTQYF. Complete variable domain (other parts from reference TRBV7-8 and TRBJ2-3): GAGVSQSPRYKVAKRGQDVALRCDPISGHVSLFWYQQALGQGPEFLTYFQNEAQLDKSGLPSDRFFAERPEGSVSTLKIQRTQQEDSAVYLCASSPSYSGTSKDTQYFGPGTRLTVL.

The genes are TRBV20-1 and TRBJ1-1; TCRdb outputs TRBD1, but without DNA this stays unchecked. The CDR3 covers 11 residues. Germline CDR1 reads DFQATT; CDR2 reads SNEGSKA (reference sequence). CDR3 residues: CSAWGDTEAFF.

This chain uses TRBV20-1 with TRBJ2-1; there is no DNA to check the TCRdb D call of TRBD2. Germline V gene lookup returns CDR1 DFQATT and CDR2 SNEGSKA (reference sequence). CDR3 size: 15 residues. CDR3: CSANSGRLANNEQFF.

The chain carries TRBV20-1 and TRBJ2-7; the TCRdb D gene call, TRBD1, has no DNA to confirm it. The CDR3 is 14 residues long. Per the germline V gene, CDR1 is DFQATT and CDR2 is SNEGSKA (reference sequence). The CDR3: CSARDDRGMYEQYF.

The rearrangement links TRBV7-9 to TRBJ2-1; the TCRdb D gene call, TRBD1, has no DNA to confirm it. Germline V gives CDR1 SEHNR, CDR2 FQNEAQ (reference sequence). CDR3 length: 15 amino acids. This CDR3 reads CASSLGGGFFNEQFF.

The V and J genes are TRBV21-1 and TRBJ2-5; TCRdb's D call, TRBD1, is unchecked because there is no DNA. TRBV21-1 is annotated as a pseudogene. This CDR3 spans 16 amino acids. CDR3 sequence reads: CASSKEGATIQETQYF.

The CDR3 sequence: CASGVRKLTHQETQYF. The V gene is TRBV23-1, the J gene TRBJ2-5. TRBV23-1 is placed among ORFs of uncertain function. CDR3 size: 16 residues.

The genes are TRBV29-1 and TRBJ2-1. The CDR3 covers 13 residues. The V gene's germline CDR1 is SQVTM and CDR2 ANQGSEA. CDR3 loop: CSVEGGTYNEQFF.

This chain's CDR3 is CASSLRAGEYLNVSTDTQYF. V usage is TRBV5-4 and J usage is TRBJ2-3; as DNA is missing, the TRBD1 call by TCRdb cannot be tested. There are 20 residues in the CDR3. Germline values: CDR1 SGHNT, CDR2 YYREEE (reference sequence).

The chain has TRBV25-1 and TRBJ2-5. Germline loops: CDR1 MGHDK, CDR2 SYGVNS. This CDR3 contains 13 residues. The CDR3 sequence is CASSEPFVETQYF.

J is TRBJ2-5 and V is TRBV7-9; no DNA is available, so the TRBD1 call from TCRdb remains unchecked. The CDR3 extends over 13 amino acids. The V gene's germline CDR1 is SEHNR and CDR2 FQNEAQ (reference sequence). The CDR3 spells CASRGTGRETQYF.

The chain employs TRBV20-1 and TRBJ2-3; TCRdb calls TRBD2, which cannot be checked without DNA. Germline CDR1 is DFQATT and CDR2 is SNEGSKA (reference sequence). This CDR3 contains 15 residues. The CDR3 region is CSAREERGGTDTQYF.

The CDR3 sequence is CASSLQGQSTEAFF. The chain is built from TRBV5-1 and TRBJ1-1; TCRdb gives TRBD1 as the D gene, but with no DNA this cannot be confirmed. Germline V gene sequence: CDR1 SGHRS, CDR2 YFSETQ. CDR3 length: 14 amino acids. Based on the CDR3 plus reference TRBV5-1 and TRBJ1-1, the full variable domain is KAGVTQTPRYLIKTRGQQVTLSCSPISGHRSVSWYQQTPGQGLQFLFEYFSETQRNKGNFPGRFSGRQFSNSRSEMNVSTLELGDSALYLCASSLQGQSTEAFFGQGTRLTVV.

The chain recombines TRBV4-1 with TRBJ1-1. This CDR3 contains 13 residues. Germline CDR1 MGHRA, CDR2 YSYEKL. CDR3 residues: CASSQDLGTEAFF.

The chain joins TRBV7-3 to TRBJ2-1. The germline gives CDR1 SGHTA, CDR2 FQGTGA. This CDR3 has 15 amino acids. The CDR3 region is CASSLHPSSYNEQFF.

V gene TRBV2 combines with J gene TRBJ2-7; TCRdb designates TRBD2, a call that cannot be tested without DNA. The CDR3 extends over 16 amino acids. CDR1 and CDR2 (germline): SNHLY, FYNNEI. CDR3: CASSAASGRADDEQYF.

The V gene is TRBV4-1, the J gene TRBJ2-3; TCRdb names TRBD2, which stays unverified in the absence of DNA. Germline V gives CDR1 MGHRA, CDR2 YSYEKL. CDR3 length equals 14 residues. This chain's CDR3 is CASSAAGVTDTQYF.

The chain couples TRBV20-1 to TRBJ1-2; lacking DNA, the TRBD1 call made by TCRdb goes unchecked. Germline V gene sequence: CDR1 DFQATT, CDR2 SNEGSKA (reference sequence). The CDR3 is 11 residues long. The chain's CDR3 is CSAADRAGYTF.

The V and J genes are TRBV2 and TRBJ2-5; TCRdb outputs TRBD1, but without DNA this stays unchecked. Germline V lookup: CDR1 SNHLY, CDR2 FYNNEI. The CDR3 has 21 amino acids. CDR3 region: CASSEAQVASKGPKLQETQYF.

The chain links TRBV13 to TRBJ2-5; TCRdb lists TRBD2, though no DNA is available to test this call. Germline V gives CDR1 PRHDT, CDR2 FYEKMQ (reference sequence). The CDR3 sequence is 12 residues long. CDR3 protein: CATSGGGETQYF. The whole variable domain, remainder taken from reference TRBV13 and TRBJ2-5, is AAGVIQSPRHLIKEKRETATLKCYPIPRHDTVYWYQQGPGQDPQFLISFYEKMQSDKGSIPDRFSAQQFSDYHSELNMSSLELGDSALYFCATSGGGETQYFGPGTRLLVL.

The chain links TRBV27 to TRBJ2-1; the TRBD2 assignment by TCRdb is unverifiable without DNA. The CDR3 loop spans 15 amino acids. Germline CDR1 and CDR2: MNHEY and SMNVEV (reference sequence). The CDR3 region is CATSESGSSYNEQFF.

The CDR3: CASSAGRNNEQFF. The rearrangement joins TRBV7-6 to TRBJ2-1; the D gene TCRdb calls, TRBD1, cannot be checked with no DNA. Germline assignment: CDR1 SGHVS and CDR2 FNYEAQ. This CDR3 has 13 amino acids.

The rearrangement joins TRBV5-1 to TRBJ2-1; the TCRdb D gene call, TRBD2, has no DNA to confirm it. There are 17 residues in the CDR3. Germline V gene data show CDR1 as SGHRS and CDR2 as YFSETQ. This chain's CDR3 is CASSSGLAGVPHNEQFF.

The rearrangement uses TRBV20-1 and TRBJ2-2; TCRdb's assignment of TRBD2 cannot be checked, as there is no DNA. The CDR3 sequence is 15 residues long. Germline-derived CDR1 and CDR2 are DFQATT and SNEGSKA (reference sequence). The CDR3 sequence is CSARDIREGVGELFF.

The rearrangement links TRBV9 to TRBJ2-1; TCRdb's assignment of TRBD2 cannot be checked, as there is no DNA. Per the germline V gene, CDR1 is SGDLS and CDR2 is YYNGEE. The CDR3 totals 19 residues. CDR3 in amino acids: CASSVGWGDSGGTYNEQFF.